These 24 T cell receptor beta chains were all obtained from the same sample, sequenced in a study of T cell responses to AZD1222 COVID-19 vaccine. The protocol was immunoSEQ multiplex PCR, while the TCRdb copy is restricted to in-frame clones and leaves out a portion. This sample has under 200,000 clones, with 90% found just once. Specimen: peripheral blood, collected on day 0 of AZD1222 vaccination. The receptors come from an adult in good health.

V usage is TRBV20-1 and J usage is TRBJ2-7; D not certain. This CDR3 contains 11 residues. With 5 bases removed from V and 2 bases from J, the gap between germline ends came to 7 bases. Germline V lookup: CDR1 DFQATT, CDR2 SNEGSKA (reference sequence). The CDR3 DNA is TGCAGTGCTGGGATGACCTACGAGCAGTACTTC. Amino acid sequence: CSAGMTYEQYF.

The chain combines TRBV9 with TRBJ1-2, with TRBD1 matching 7 bases. The CDR3 consists of 16 residues. V trimming: 4 bases; J trimming: 8 bases; junction bases outside the gene matches: 17. Germline V gene sequence: CDR1 SGDLS, CDR2 YYNGEE. CDR3 nucleotide sequence: TGTGCCAGCAGCCCCGGGGGCACGCGACAGGGAAGCGGCTACACCTTC. It translates to CASSPGGTRQGSGYTF.

This rearrangement joins TRBV18 to TRBJ1-2; tentatively, D is TRBD1 (6 bases). CDR3 size: 18 residues. The V gene lost 2 bases and the J gene lost 4 bases, with 23 bases spanning the gap. The germline CDR1 and CDR2 sequences are KGHSH and LQKENI. The DNA of the CDR3 is TGTGCCAGCTCACCAGCACCGGTCCTACAGGGCACCTTCTATGGCTACACCTTC. It codes for CASSPAPVLQGTFYGYTF. The full variable domain, in which reference TRBV18 and TRBJ1-2 provide the parts outside the CDR3, is NAGVMQNPRHLVRRRGQEARLRCSPMKGHSHVYWYRQLPEEGLKFMVYLQKENIIDESGMPKERFSAEFPKEGPSILRIQQVVRGDSAAYFCASSPAPVLQGTFYGYTFGSGTRLTVV.

The chain is built from TRBV9 and TRBJ2-1; 16 nucleotides align to TRBD2. This CDR3 comprises 16 residues. The ends lost 4 bases at V and 6 bases at J; junction bases unmatched: 4. The germline gives CDR1 SGDLS, CDR2 YYNGEE. DNA of the CDR3: TGTGCCAGCAGCTTGGGACTAGCGGGGGGGCGCAATGAGCAGTTCTTC. Translated: CASSLGLAGGRNEQFF.

The chain couples TRBV7-2 to TRBJ2-6; D ambiguous. V was pared by 6 bases and J by 2 bases, with 11 bases between. CDR1 SGHTA and CDR2 FQGNSA come from the germline V gene. The CDR3 length is 15 residues. CDR3 nucleotides: TGTGCCAGCAGACCAACACGGACTGGGGCCAACGTCCTGACTTTC. Translation: CASRPTRTGANVLTF.

The V call is TRBV14, the J call TRBJ1-1; weak D call: TRBD1 (6 bases). Germline V gene data show CDR1 as SGHDN and CDR2 as FVKESK. Deletions cut 7 bases from V and 5 bases from J, with 14 bases between. This CDR3 comprises 13 residues. As DNA, the CDR3 is TGTGCCAGCAATCCTTCCGGACAGACTGAAGCTTTCTTT. Amino acid sequence: CASNPSGQTEAFF.

The V gene is TRBV18, the J gene TRBJ1-1; D uncertain. V lost 4 bases, J lost 5 bases, and 11 bases lay in between. The germline V gene has CDR1 KGHSH and CDR2 LQKENI. The CDR3 runs to 13 residues. The CDR3 reads CASSRGESTEAFF. CDR3 nucleotide sequence: TGTGCCAGCTCACGTGGGGAGTCGACTGAAGCTTTCTTT.

This chain joins TRBV6-4 and TRBJ1-2; tentative D call: TRBD1 (6 bases). The CDR3 runs to 15 residues. The ends were cut back, 4 bases at V and 4 bases at J, with 16 bases in the middle. Germline V lookup: CDR1 MRHNA, CDR2 SNTAGT. This CDR3 is CASSAETGGSYGYTF. CDR3 sequence (DNA): TGTGCCAGCAGTGCCGAGACAGGCGGAAGCTATGGCTACACCTTC.

This chain connects TRBV19 to TRBJ1-1; the D is unclear. The V gene lost 2 bases and the J gene lost 5 bases, with 15 bases spanning the gap. The germline V gene has CDR1 LNHDA and CDR2 SQIVND (reference sequence). This CDR3 region has 15 residues. CDR3 region: CASSIPLNRWTEAFF. The CDR3, as DNA: TGTGCCAGTAGTATACCCCTAAACAGATGGACTGAAGCTTTCTTT. The whole variable domain, filled in from reference TRBV19 and TRBJ1-1, reads DGGITQSPKYLFRKEGQNVTLSCEQNLNHDAMYWYRQDPGQGLRLIYYSQIVNDFQKGDIAEGYSVSREKKESFPLTVTSAQKNPTAFYLCASSIPLNRWTEAFFGQGTRLTVV.

The genes are TRBV27 and TRBJ1-1, with a possible D match to TRBD1 (6 bases). This CDR3 has 16 residues. Germline assignment: CDR1 MNHEY and CDR2 SMNVEV (reference sequence). V lost 4 bases, J lost 1 base, and 16 bases lay in between. CDR3 nucleotides: TGTGCCAGCAGTTCCCCCCCGCGGGGGCCGAACACTGAAGCTTTCTTT. This translates into CASSSPPRGPNTEAFF.

This sequence joins TRBV27 and TRBJ1-2, with D uncertain. Trimming removed 4 bases from V and 1 base from J, with 16 bases in between. The CDR3 has 16 residues. Germline loops: CDR1 MNHEY, CDR2 SMNVEV (reference sequence). The CDR3 DNA reads as TGTGCCAGCAGTTCCAGGACGGCTCTCCTTAACTATGGCTACACCTTC. Translating it yields CASSSRTALLNYGYTF.

The chain employs TRBV12-3 or TRBV12-4 and TRBJ1-2; possible D gene TRBD1, 5 bases. Trimming pared 5 bases from V and 4 bases from J, leaving 11 bases between. CDR3 length: 13 amino acids. This chain's CDR3 is CASSLGRTYGYTF. In DNA, the CDR3 is TGTGCCAGCAGTCTGGGACGGACCTATGGCTACACCTTC.

J is TRBJ2-5 and V is TRBV28, with TRBD1 matching 8 bases. V gave up 3 bases and J gave up 7 bases; unmatched junction bases: 7. This CDR3 region has 14 residues. Per the germline V gene, CDR1 is MDHEN and CDR2 is SYDVKM. For the CDR3, the DNA is TGTGCCAGCAGTTTGACAGGGGCCAGTCGGACCCAGTACTTC. This translates into CASSLTGASRTQYF.

The V gene is TRBV4-1, the J gene TRBJ1-3; D gene ambiguous. Germline V gene sequence: CDR1 MGHRA, CDR2 YSYEKL. The CDR3 spans 14 residues. The V and J ends lost 3 bases and 4 bases respectively, with 10 bases between them. DNA of the CDR3: TGCGCCAGCAGCCAGCCGGCAAGGGGAAACACCATATATTTT. As protein: CASSQPARGNTIYF.

The chain couples TRBV5-1 to TRBJ1-1; D is perhaps TRBD1 (5 bases). The ends were cut back, 3 bases at V and 3 bases at J, with 21 bases in the middle. Germline values: CDR1 SGHRS, CDR2 YFSETQ. This CDR3 has 17 residues. The CDR3 reads CASSSGQGGIYYTEAFF. In DNA form, the CDR3 reads TGCGCCAGCAGCTCCGGTCAGGGAGGAATTTATTACACTGAAGCTTTCTTT.

The gene calls are TRBV6-5 and TRBJ2-7; tentatively, D is TRBD2 (5 bases). The germline CDR1 and CDR2 sequences are MNHEY and SVGAGI. The V end was cut by 6 bases, the J end by 3 bases, with 15 bases between. This CDR3 contains 14 residues. The CDR3 protein is CASRTGPRDYEQYF. The CDR3 nucleotides read TGTGCCAGCAGGACCGGGCCCCGGGACTACGAGCAGTACTTC.

The chain has TRBV9 and TRBJ2-1, with TRBD2 matching 13 bases. The CDR3 contains 16 residues. V lost 3 bases to trimming and J lost 6 bases; unmatched junction nucleotides: 6. CDR1 is SGDLS, CDR2 YYNGEE, per germline. The CDR3 sequence: CASSAGGLAGRNEQFF. CDR3 nucleotides: TGTGCCAGCAGCGCTGGGGGACTAGCGGGGCGCAATGAGCAGTTCTTC.

About this clone itself: At one boundary the junction diverges from the germline segment, which might be a read error. The chain has TRBV7-7 and TRBJ2-1, with 8 bases matching TRBD2. Germline-derived CDR1 and CDR2 are SSHAT and FNYEAQ (reference sequence). The CDR3 totals 17 residues. CDR3 protein: CASSLTRGGLGPNEQFF. The DNA of the CDR3 is TGTGCTAGCAGCTTAACCCGGGGGGGCTTGGGGCCCAATGAGCAGTTCTTC.

This sequence joins TRBV11-2 and TRBJ2-1, with TRBD1 as a possible D gene (7 bases). CDR3 length equals 14 residues. Trimming took off 5 bases at V and 8 bases at J, with 16 bases between the two ends. Germline V gene data show CDR1 as SGHAT and CDR2 as FQNNGV. The CDR3 bases are TGTGCCAGCAGCCCGGACAGGAGGGGCGATGAGCAGTTCTTC. Its translation: CASSPDRRGDEQFF.

The chain uses TRBV7-6 and TRBJ1-1; 7 nucleotides match TRBD1. CDR3 length: 15 residues. Germline V lookup: CDR1 SGHVS, CDR2 FNYEAQ. V gave up 5 bases and J gave up 0 bases; unmatched junction bases: 6. CDR3 nucleotide sequence: TGTGCCAGCAGCCCCCGACAGGGAGTGAACACTGAAGCTTTCTTT. Translated: CASSPRQGVNTEAFF.

The V gene is TRBV5-1, the J gene TRBJ1-2; unclear D gene. The CDR3 is made up of 14 amino acids. Trimming took 0 bases from V and 0 from J, leaving 6 bases between them. Germline V gene lookup returns CDR1 SGHRS and CDR2 YFSETQ. This CDR3 is CASSLDGSNYGYTF. The CDR3 DNA follows: TGCGCCAGCAGCTTGGACGGGTCTAACTATGGCTACACCTTC.

The chain couples TRBV2 to TRBJ1-5; TRBD1 aligns across 7 bases. Germline V gives CDR1 SNHLY, CDR2 FYNNEI. V lost 6 bases to trimming and J lost 3 bases; unmatched junction nucleotides: 5. The CDR3 runs 14 residues. The CDR3 region is CASSRQGYNQPQHF. The CDR3 nucleotides are TGTGCCAGCAGCAGACAGGGTTACAATCAGCCCCAGCATTTT. The complete variable domain, with remaining parts taken from reference TRBV2 and TRBJ1-5, reads EPEVTQTPSHQVTQMGQEVILRCVPISNHLYFYWYRQILGQKVEFLVSFYNNEISEKSEIFDDQFSVERPDGSNFTLKIRSTKLEDSAMYFCASSRQGYNQPQHFGDGTRLSIL.

This chain links TRBV9 with TRBJ2-2; 7 bases line up with TRBD1. V shed 0 bases and J 5 bases; nucleotides not matched to a gene: 7. The CDR3 covers 16 residues. Germline V lookup: CDR1 SGDLS, CDR2 YYNGEE. CDR3 sequence: CASSVGDREWTGELFF. The DNA of the CDR3 is TGTGCCAGCAGCGTAGGTGACAGGGAGTGGACCGGGGAGCTGTTTTTT.

The chain carries TRBV10-2 and TRBJ1-2; D is unresolved. Germline V lookup: CDR1 WSHSY, CDR2 SAAADI. V dropped 6 bases and J dropped 1 base, with 15 bases sitting between them. The CDR3 runs to 15 residues. CDR3 residues: CASSATELGNYGYTF. The CDR3 DNA sequence: TGCGCCAGCAGCGCAACAGAGCTTGGTAACTATGGCTACACCTTC.